This T cell receptor beta chain was sequenced during a study of OX40 agonist ivuxolimab in advanced cancers. About the investigation overall: Ivuxolimab was a fully human IgG2 agonistic monoclonal antibody targeting the costimulatory receptor OX40 (CD134). Intravenous ivuxolimab was administered to patients every 2 weeks at six dose levels: 0.01, 0.1, 0.3, 1.5, 3 and 10 mg/kg. Of the roughly 52 patients in dose escalation, 19 had hepatocellular carcinoma, roughly 15 had melanoma, 9 had renal cell carcinoma and 9 had head and neck cancer. In the dose-escalation cohort, around 80% of patients were male, and the mean age was approximately 60 years with a range of about 20 to 80. Prior anti-PD-1, anti-PD-L1 or anti-CTLA-4 therapy was permitted, and checkpoint inhibitors had been received by about 44% of dose-escalation patients. Three dose-escalation patients achieved partial responses, one with hepatocellular carcinoma and two with cutaneous melanoma. Peripheral TCRbeta sequencing was intended to test whether TCR sequence diversity was altered and clonal T-cell expansion was caused by ivuxolimab. The paper reports the monotherapy dose-escalation portion (N of about 51 patients) of the phase I ivuxolimab trial.

Patients with autoimmune disease history or receiving systemic immunosuppression were excluded from the trial. Peripheral blood for TCR sequencing was collected from all dose cohorts at baseline, on cycle 4 day 1, and on cycle 7 day 1. The samples were drawn from a first-in-human, open-label, multicenter phase I dose-escalation trial of ivuxolimab. Adults with locally advanced or metastatic head and neck squamous cell, hepatocellular, melanoma or renal cell carcinoma were enrolled in the trial. Before TCR sequencing, CD4+ T cells and CD8+ T cells from peripheral blood were sorted into separate populations. As to this clone: The specificity of this receptor is unknown. Per-base qualities were not stored, and no clone one base away is much larger.

For sequencing of the TCRbeta CDR3 region, genomic DNA was extracted from the sorted cells. The immunoSEQ Assay was used for sequencing of TCRbeta CDR3 regions. What TCRdb holds here is the immuneACCESS table cut down to in-frame rearrangements. Part of the clones is not present; checked against another copy, under half of the missing clones reflect an unresolved V gene, and the others are unexplained. The sample table contains around 79,000 clones; only one count was recorded for roughly nine tenths of them. The top ten constitute roughly 0.64% of the sample. V is trimmed back by 6 bases and J by 8 bases, and the junction contains 12 bases that no gene match accounts for. Including the terminal cysteine and phenylalanine, the CDR3 comprises 14 residues. Only the CDR3 portion is preserved as DNA: 42 bases, with reading frame beginning at the first base. The germline V gene provides CDR1 ENHRY and CDR2 SYGVKD.

The paper as a whole reports these results and caveats: In the 0.1-3.0 mg/kg groups, partial responders were among the patients with the lowest normalized peripheral clonal expansion, particularly in CD8+ T cells. Antigen specificity was not determined for the clonally expanded peripheral T cells. Low levels of normalized T-cell clonal expansion were also seen in some patients who did not respond. After ivuxolimab, expanded clones were on average more numerous among CD8+ T cells than among CD4+ T cells. At doses from 0.1 to 3.0 mg/kg, clonal expansion was seen in both CD4+ and CD8+ blood T cells between baseline and week 6.

The input for sequencing was CD4+ or CD8+ T cells sorted from blood, taken in a trial of the OX40 agonist ivuxolimab. Recombination linked TRBV10-3 to TRBJ1-2; 7 middle bases align to TRBD1. The origin of this receptor is an adult with an advanced solid tumor such as melanoma, head and neck, liver or kidney cancer. The sequenced DNA: TGTGCCATCAGGCCCTGGGAGGGGGCAGACGGCTACACCTTC. It translates as CAIRPWEGADGYTF.